This T cell receptor beta chain is from a study of blood T cell repertoires in COVID-19. Study background: Donors in the United States, Italy and Spain gave samples during acute or convalescent COVID-19.

Authors' processing steps: Quantification of nucleated cells was approximated via reference gene primer amplification. Here immunoSEQ multiplex PCR was the method, and the copy in TCRdb shows in-frame clones only, minus some. D and trimming were read from the DNA, whereas the V and J calls and clone size are those reported in that table. The table lists roughly 320,000 clones, over 90% of them singletons. The germline V gene encodes CDR1 WNHNN and CDR2 SYGVQD (reference sequence). Trimming cost V 9 bases and J 3 bases, with 19 bases left between them. The CDR3 is 15 amino acids. The genes are TRBV10-1 and TRBJ2-3; weak D call: TRBD2 (6 bases). The sequence was collected from a woman younger than 45 who had been exposed to COVID-19. Material: PBMCs or T cells enriched from blood (not recorded which). CDR3 loop: CASSFEAGCTDTQYF. The CDR3, as DNA: TGCGCCAGTAGCTTTGAGGCGGGGTGTACAGATACGCAGTATTTT.